Listed below are T cell receptor beta chains from one sample, sequenced in a study of cytomegalovirus exposure and HLA in healthy donors. The table came from immunoSEQ multiplex PCR; TCRdb's copy has only in-frame clones and leaves some out. The data hold roughly 90,000 clones, with around 85% observed a single time. The sequencing sample was made of PBMCs. The receptors here all came from a man between 18 and 35 years old in good health and CMV-seropositive. Both conserved end residues are part of each CDR3. The D gene is left open where the match is weak. Clone size is not always given. Where it is, it says once, few, many or a class for expanded clones.

clone size	V gene	D gene	J gene	CDR3 DNA	CDR3 protein
.	TRBV27	TRBD1	TRBJ2-1	TGTGCCAGCAGCAAACAAGGTGGGACAGCCAACAATGAGCAGTTCTTC	CASSKQGGTANNEQFF
.	TRBV6-6	TRBD2	TRBJ2-7	TGTGCCAGCAGTTACCTCAATAGCGGGAGCTCCTACGAGCAGTACTTC	CASSYLNSGSSYEQYF
.	TRBV6-5	TRBD2	TRBJ2-7	TGTGCCAGCACGGGCGGGAGGTCCTACGAGCAGTACTTC	CASTGGRSYEQYF
.	TRBV10-3	TRBD1	TRBJ1-1	TGTGCCGTCGCTACGGGACAGGGGGCGTCTGAAGCTTTCTTT	CAVATGQGASEAFF
.	TRBV5-1	TRBD2	TRBJ2-1	TGCGCCAGCAGCTCAAAAATAGCGGGCTCCTACAATGAGCAGTTCTTC	CASSSKIAGSYNEQFF
few	TRBV6-5	.	TRBJ2-2	TGTGCCAGCAGTTGGCAGGACACCGGGGAGCTGTTTTTT	CASSWQDTGELFF
.	TRBV6-5	TRBD1	TRBJ2-1	TGTGCCAGCAGCAGAGAACACAGGGGACATGAGCAGTTCTTC	CASSREHRGHEQFF
.	TRBV29-1	TRBD1	TRBJ2-3	TGCAGCGTTCAGGGACAGGCTGACACAGATACGCAGTATTTT	CSVQGQADTDTQYF
few	TRBV30	.	TRBJ1-5	TGTGCCTGGAGTCGGCAGGGAAATCAGCCCCAGCATTTT	CAWSRQGNQPQHF
.	TRBV27	TRBD2	TRBJ2-1	TGTGCCAGCAGTAGGCGGGAGGGCCCTTGGAATGAGCAGTTCTTC	CASSRREGPWNEQFF
.	TRBV5-1	TRBD1	TRBJ2-3	TGCGCCAGCAGCTACTCTTATCAGACAGGGGGGACAGATACGCAGTATTTT	CASSYSYQTGGTDTQYF
.	TRBV10-3	TRBD1	TRBJ2-5	TGTGCCATCAGTCCTGGACAGGGCCTTTGGGAGACCCAGTACTTC	CAISPGQGLWETQYF
.	TRBV10-3	.	TRBJ1-2	TGTGCCATCAGTGAAGCACAGGGTATTGACGGCTACACCTTC	CAISEAQGIDGYTF
.	TRBV30	TRBD1	TRBJ2-7	TGTGCCTGGTCACAGGGGGCGCGAGTTGAGCAGTACTTC	CAWSQGARVEQYF
few	TRBV5-1	.	TRBJ2-2	TGCGCCAGCTTACACAACACCGGGGAGCTGTTTTTT	CASLHNTGELFF
.	TRBV9	.	TRBJ2-3	TGTGCCAGCAGCCCATTGAACTCCGTACGAGATACGCAGTATTTT	CASSPLNSVRDTQYF
many	TRBV19	.	TRBJ1-1	TGTGCCAGTAGCAGGAACACTGAAGCTTTCTTT	CASSRNTEAFF
.	TRBV7-7	.	TRBJ2-7	TGTGCCAGCAGCCCCTGGCGGGGTTCCTACGAGCAGTACTTC	CASSPWRGSYEQYF
once	TRBV6-5	.	TRBJ1-5	TGTGCCAGCAGCCGCTATAGCAATCAGCCCCAGCATTTT	CASSRYSNQPQHF
.	TRBV13	.	TRBJ1-1	TGTGCCAGCAGCTCATCGGACAGTTTGCCCAACACTGAAGCTTTCTTT	CASSSSDSLPNTEAFF
once	TRBV2	.	TRBJ1-4	TGTGCCAGCAGTGAATGGGGGGTTGATGAAAAACTGTTTTTT	CASSEWGVDEKLFF
.	TRBV25-1	.	TRBJ2-3	TGTGCCAGCAGTCTTAGCCGAGATACGCAGTATTTT	CASSLSRDTQYF
.	TRBV13	.	TRBJ2-7	TGTGCCAGCAGCTTTGGGGGGAACGAGCAGTACTTC	CASSFGGNEQYF
.	TRBV10-3	TRBD2	TRBJ2-1	TGTGCCATCAGTGCCCCGCCCTCTCGTGGGACTAGCGGGAGCAATGAGCAGTTCTTC	CAISAPPSRGTSGSNEQFF
.	TRBV5-1	TRBD1	TRBJ2-3	TGCGCCAGCACGTCGGGACAGGGCAGGGATACGCAGTATTTT	CASTSGQGRDTQYF
.	TRBV19	TRBD2	TRBJ2-7	TGTGCCAGTAGTGCGACTAGCGCCTACTACGAGCAGTACTTC	CASSATSAYYEQYF
.	TRBV30	TRBD2	TRBJ2-2	TGTGCCTGGAGCGGCCTAGCGGCCAACACCGGGGAGCTGTTTTTT	CAWSGLAANTGELFF
.	TRBV5-4	.	TRBJ2-6	TGTGCCAGCAGCTTGGACAGCTCTGGGGCCAACGTCCTGACTTTC	CASSLDSSGANVLTF
.	TRBV28	TRBD2	TRBJ2-7	TGTGCCAGCGTTAGCGGGAGTGGCGAGCAGTACTTC	CASVSGSGEQYF
.	TRBV28	.	TRBJ1-5	TGTGCCAGCAGCCGAGGGGGTACGGTGGCCGAGCCCCAGCATTTT	CASSRGGTVAEPQHF
.	TRBV29-1	.	TRBJ2-7	TGCAGCGTTGATCGTCACGGCGAGCAGTACTTC	CSVDRHGEQYF
.	TRBV2	TRBD1	TRBJ1-2	TGTGCCAGCAGTGAATACAGGGGGCGCGAGGACTATGGCTACACCTTC	CASSEYRGREDYGYTF
.	TRBV9	.	TRBJ1-4	TGTGCCAGCAGCGCGGAGGGAACTAATGAAAAACTGTTTTTT	CASSAEGTNEKLFF
.	TRBV28	.	TRBJ2-3	TGTGCCAGCAGTGTTGGGCTAGCGTCGGTCACAGATACGCAGTATTTT	CASSVGLASVTDTQYF
.	TRBV19	.	TRBJ2-1	TGTGCCAGTAGTATTCCGGGAGCTAGGAATGAGCAGTTCTTC	CASSIPGARNEQFF
.	TRBV30	TRBD1	TRBJ2-2	TGTGCCTCTCACAGGGGTATAGACACCGGGGAGCTGTTTTTT	CASHRGIDTGELFF
.	TRBV5-1	TRBD1	TRBJ1-5	TGCGCCAGCAGACGGGACAGTGATCAGCCCCAGCATTTT	CASRRDSDQPQHF
.	TRBV19	TRBD1	TRBJ2-1	TGTGCCAGTAGTAGCGACAGGGGATTGGACAATGAGCAGTTCTTC	CASSSDRGLDNEQFF
.	TRBV19	.	TRBJ2-2	TGTGCCAGTACCCCGGGACACAACACCGGGGAGCTGTTTTTT	CASTPGHNTGELFF
.	TRBV6-5	.	TRBJ2-3	TGTGCCAGCAGCGGCGGGGGCGCCACAGATACGCAGTATTTT	CASSGGGATDTQYF